Listed here is a single T cell receptor (beta chain). Its antigen is still unknown. Base qualities are not provided; no much larger clone lies one nucleotide away. TCR beta libraries were generated from genomic DNA with the immunoSEQ kit, following the manufacturer's recommendations. To prepare the libraries, a first multiplex PCR with proprietary primers was run, followed by a second PCR that added unique barcodes, and a bead cleanup was done after each round. A positive control reaction and a negative control reaction, both provided in the kit, were run with every batch of samples. The final libraries underwent checking on an Agilent 4200 TapeStation D1000 ScreenTape, volumetric pooling, and quantification by qPCR. An Illumina NextSeq500 fitted with a MidOutput 150-cycle cartridge performed the sequencing, running 156 Read1 cycles and 15 Index1 cycles with the kit's custom primers. The pooled library was loaded at approximately 0.95 pM with around 20% PhiX control spiked in. Under the source paper's analysis protocol: Vendor-processed data were analyzed in R, with a clonotype defined as all T cells sharing the same CDR3 nucleotide sequence. In the clone abundance analyses, frequencies were normalized to the 10,000 most abundant clones in each sample. Public T cell clones, which averaged fewer than five per sample, were removed prior to analysis. An abundance difference of at least 32-fold between compartments was the criterion for calling clonotypes tumor-enriched or baseline blood-enriched. Clonotypes expanded or contracted between blood time points were identified with a beta-binomial differential abundance model. The Baroni-Urbani and Buser coefficient was used to measure tumor-blood repertoire similarity, and groups were compared with two-tailed Wilcoxon tests in R. The clones in this table, taken by TCRdb from immuneACCESS, are in-frame only. Not every clone is retained; where verified, under half of the shortfall comes from an unresolved V gene, and the cause of the rest is unknown. The V and J calls and clone size were taken over from that table, and D and trimming were inferred from the DNA. The sample table holds around 170,000 clones, of which about 88% were seen once. About 11% of the sample goes to the ten largest clones.

For CDR1 and CDR2, the germline V gene lists SGHAT and FQNNGV. Measured from the cysteine to the phenylalanine, the CDR3 is 13 residues long. Only the CDR3 DNA is retained, 39 bases long and in frame from the first base. V lost 1 base and J lost 5 bases; the stretch between them is 8 bases long. The record originates from a study of radiation and T cells in renal cell carcinoma (dated by TCRdb to about 2020). Study-wide context: TCR beta sequencing covered approximately 51 samples in total, comprising approximately 25 tumors and roughly 27 peripheral blood samples. The final blood draw was performed at 4 weeks after radiation, at the same time as nephrectomy. In the 45 to 65 samples combined, some 4,000,000 unique CDR3 nucleotide sequences were found, encoding roughly 2,500,000 unique CDR3 amino acid sequences. Summary of the overall study and its limitations: In blood, the top tumor clonotypes increased from baseline to 2 weeks after radiation and then shrank by 4 weeks, which suggests a temporary expansion of tumor-resident clones. Because pretreatment tumor biopsies were not available, the baseline intratumoral presence of clonotypes could not be determined. Blood repertoire dynamics were not followed beyond 4 weeks after treatment. The single-armed trial design could not address effects of radiation dose or scheduling on the TCR repertoire.

This specimen's time point label, per the study, means: blood 4 weeks post-SBRT, at nephrectomy. In the paper's terms, the treatment or condition label means: 15 Gy SBRT to primary tumor, nephrectomy 4 weeks later. The samples were drawn from a clinical trial, where primary renal cell carcinomas were treated with 15 Gy of stereotactic body radiation therapy and then removed by nephrectomy 4 weeks afterward. Serial peripheral blood from radiation-treated patients was sampled at baseline, 2 weeks and 4 weeks after SBRT to track tumor-enriched clonotypes. All patients had renal cell carcinoma with clear cell pathology. The QIAamp DNA Blood Mini Kit (Qiagen) was used to prepare genomic DNA for TCR sequencing. Only samples passing all quality control checks were included in the analyses.

The sequence was obtained from a woman between 50 and 59 years old with renal cell carcinoma. Sequencing was performed on blood, taken from a patient whose treatment included radiotherapy and nephrectomy. The sequence joins TRBV11-2 to TRBJ2-5; TRBD2 is perhaps the D gene, given 5 matching bases. For the CDR3, the sequence is CASSLVRGETQYF. The nucleotide sequence is given as TGTGCCAGCAGCTTAGTACGCGGGGAGACCCAGTACTTC.